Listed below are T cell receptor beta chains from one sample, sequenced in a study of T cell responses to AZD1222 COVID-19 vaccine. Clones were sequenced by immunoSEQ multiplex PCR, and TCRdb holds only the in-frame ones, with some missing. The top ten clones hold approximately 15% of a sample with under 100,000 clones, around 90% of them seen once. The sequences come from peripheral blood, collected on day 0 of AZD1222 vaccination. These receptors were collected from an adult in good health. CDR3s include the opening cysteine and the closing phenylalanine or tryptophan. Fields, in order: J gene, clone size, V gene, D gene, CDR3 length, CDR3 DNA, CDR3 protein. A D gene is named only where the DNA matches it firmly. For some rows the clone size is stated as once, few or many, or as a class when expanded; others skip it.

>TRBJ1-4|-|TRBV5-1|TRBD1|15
TGCGCCAGCAGCTTACTCGGGACAGGGGACGAAAAACTGTTTTTT
CASSLLGTGDEKLFF
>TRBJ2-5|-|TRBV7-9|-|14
TGTGCCAGCAGCGGGGGGCCCGGTCAAGAGACCCAGTACTTC
CASSGGPGQETQYF
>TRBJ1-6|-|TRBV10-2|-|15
TGCGCCAGCAGTGAGTCGGGGACGGCTAATTCACCCCTCCACTTT
CASSESGTANSPLHF
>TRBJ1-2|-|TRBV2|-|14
TGTGCCAGCAGTGATCAGGGACCTAAATATGGCTACACCTTC
CASSDQGPKYGYTF
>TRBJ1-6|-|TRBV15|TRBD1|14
TGTGCCACCAGCAGAGATCCAGGGGGGTCACCCCTCCACTTT
CATSRDPGGSPLHF
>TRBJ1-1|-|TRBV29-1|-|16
TGCAGCGTTGTTGGGCGAACCAGTTTGGTGAACACTGAAGCTTTCTTT
CSVVGRTSLVNTEAFF
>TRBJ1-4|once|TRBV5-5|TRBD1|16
TGTGCCAGCAGCGGTGGGACAGGGGACGGTGGGGAAAAACTGTTTTTT
CASSGGTGDGGEKLFF
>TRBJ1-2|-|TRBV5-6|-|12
TGTGCCAGCAGCTTGGCAGGGAATGGCTACACCTTC
CASSLAGNGYTF
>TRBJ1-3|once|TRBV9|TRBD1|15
TGTGCCAGCAGCGTAGGACAGGGAGGTGGAAACACCATATATTTT
CASSVGQGGGNTIYF
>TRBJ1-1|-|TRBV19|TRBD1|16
TGTGCCAGTAGTTACCCGACAGGGTGGATGAACACTGAAGCTTTCTTT
CASSYPTGWMNTEAFF
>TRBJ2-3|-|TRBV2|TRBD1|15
TGTGCCAGCAGTGAGGGTGACAGGGGGACAGATACGCAGTATTTT
CASSEGDRGTDTQYF
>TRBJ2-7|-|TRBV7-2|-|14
TGTGCCAGCAGGAAGACCGGGACCTCCTACGAGCAGTACTTC
CASRKTGTSYEQYF
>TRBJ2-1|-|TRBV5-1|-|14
TGCGCCAGCAGCTTGCAATCCCCCTACAATGAGCAGTTCTTC
CASSLQSPYNEQFF
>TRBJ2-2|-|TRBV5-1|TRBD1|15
TGCGCCAGCAGGGCCGGGACAGGGGTAACCGGGGAGCTGTTTTTT
CASRAGTGVTGELFF
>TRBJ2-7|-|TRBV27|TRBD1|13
TGTGCCAGCAGTTCCAGACAGGGTGGCGAGCAGTACTTC
CASSSRQGGEQYF
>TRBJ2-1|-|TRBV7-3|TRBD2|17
TGTGCCAGCAGCTCCCTCCAGGCATTAGCGGGATCCAGTGAGCAGTTCTTC
CASSSLQALAGSSEQFF
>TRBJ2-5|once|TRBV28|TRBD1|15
TGTGCCAGCAGTACCCAGGGACAGGGGCGGAAGACCCAGTACTTC
CASSTQGQGRKTQYF
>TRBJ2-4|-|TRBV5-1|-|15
TGCGCCAGCAGCTCCCCAGCGGGCGAAATAAACATTCAGTACTTC
CASSSPAGEINIQYF
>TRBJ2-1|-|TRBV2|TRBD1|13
TGTGCCAGCAATCGGGACAGAGACAATGAGCAGTTCTTC
CASNRDRDNEQFF
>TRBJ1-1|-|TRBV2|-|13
TGTGCCAGCAGTGAGGACGGGAACACTGAAGCTTTCTTT
CASSEDGNTEAFF
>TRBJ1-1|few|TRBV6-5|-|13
TGTGCCAGCAGCCGTACAGGTAACACTGAAGCTTTCTTT
CASSRTGNTEAFF
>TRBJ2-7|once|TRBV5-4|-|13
TGTGCCAGCAGCTCGGACAGCTCCTACGAGCAGTACTTC
CASSSDSSYEQYF
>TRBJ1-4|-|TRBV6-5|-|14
TGTGCCAGCAGCCTCGGAGCATCTAATGAAAAACTGTTTTTT
CASSLGASNEKLFF
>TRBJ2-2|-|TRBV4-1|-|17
TGCGCCAGCAGCCAAATCGGGGGGCCTTCGAACACCGGGGAGCTGTTTTTT
CASSQIGGPSNTGELFF
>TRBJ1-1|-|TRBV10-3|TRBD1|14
TGTGCCATCAGTGCTGACAGGGCGAACACTGAAGCTTTCTTT
CAISADRANTEAFF
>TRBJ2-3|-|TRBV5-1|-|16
TGCGCCAGCAGCCCTGGCCTGACATCCTGGGCAGATACGCAGTATTTT
CASSPGLTSWADTQYF
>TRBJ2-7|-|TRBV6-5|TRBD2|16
TGTGCCAGCAGTTCCGGGACTAGCGGGCCCCGCTACGAGCAGTACTTC
CASSSGTSGPRYEQYF
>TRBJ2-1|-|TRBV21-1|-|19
TGTGCCAGCAGCAAAGATTTGGGCGGCTGGGGACGGGGGAAATTTGATCGGTTCTTC
CASSKDLGGWGRGKFDRFF
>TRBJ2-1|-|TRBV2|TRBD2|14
TGTGCCAGCACAAGACTAGCCGTGAGCAATGAGCAGTTCTTC
CASTRLAVSNEQFF
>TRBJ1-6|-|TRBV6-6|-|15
TGTGCCAGCAGTTACCCGACAGTGGAGAATTCACCCCTCCACTTT
CASSYPTVENSPLHF
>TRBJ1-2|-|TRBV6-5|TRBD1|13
TGTGCCAGCAGTAAGACAGGGCTCGATGGCTACACCTTC
CASSKTGLDGYTF
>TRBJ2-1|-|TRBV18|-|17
TGTGCCAGCTCACCACCCGTCGCCGGGAGCGCCTACAATGAGCAGTTCTTC
CASSPPVAGSAYNEQFF
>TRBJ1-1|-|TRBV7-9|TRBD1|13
TGTGCCAGCAGCTTGACAGGGATGACTGAAGCTTTCTTT
CASSLTGMTEAFF
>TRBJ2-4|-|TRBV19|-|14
TGTGCCAGCAGCCAAAGGAAAACCAAAAACATTCAGTACTTC
CASSQRKTKNIQYF
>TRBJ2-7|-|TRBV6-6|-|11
TGTGCCAGCAGAACAGGTTTTGAGCAGTACTTC
CASRTGFEQYF
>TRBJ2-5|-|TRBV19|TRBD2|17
TGTGCCAGTAGTATAGTCCCTAGCGGGAGGCCCCAAGAGACCCAGTACTTC
CASSIVPSGRPQETQYF
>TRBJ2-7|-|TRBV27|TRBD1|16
TGTGCCAGCAGTCCTCTCGGGACAGGGGGAAGGGACGAGCAGTACTTC
CASSPLGTGGRDEQYF
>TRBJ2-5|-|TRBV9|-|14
TGTGCCAGCAGCGTAGGGACTCACCAAGAGACCCAGTACTTC
CASSVGTHQETQYF
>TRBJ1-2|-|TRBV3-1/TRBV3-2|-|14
TGTGCCAGCAGCCGTCCGGCCTCCTCATATGGCTACACCTTC
CASSRPASSYGYTF
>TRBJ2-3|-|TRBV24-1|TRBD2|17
TGTGCCACCAGTGACTCCCTAGCGGGGCCACCCGGGGATACGCAGTATTTT
CATSDSLAGPPGDTQYF
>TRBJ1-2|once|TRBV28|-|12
TGTGCCAGCAGTAGCATAAAATATGGCTACACCTTC
CASSSIKYGYTF
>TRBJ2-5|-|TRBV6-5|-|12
TGTGCCAGCAGAGGTTCCGGGGGGACCCAGTACTTC
CASRGSGGTQYF
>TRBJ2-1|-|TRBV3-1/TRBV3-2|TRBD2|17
TGTGCCAGCAGCCAAGATGGGCGGACTAGCGGGTACAATGAGCAGTTCTTC
CASSQDGRTSGYNEQFF
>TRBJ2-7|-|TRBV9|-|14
TGTGCCAGCAGCGTAGGCAGGGTTTCGTACGAGCAGTACTTC
CASSVGRVSYEQYF
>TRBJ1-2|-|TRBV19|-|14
TGTGCCAGTAGTACCCCCAGGGGTAACTATGGCTACACCTTC
CASSTPRGNYGYTF
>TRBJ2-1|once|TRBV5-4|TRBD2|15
TGTGCCAGCAGCTTTCCGGGAGGACGGGGCAATGAGCAGTTCTTC
CASSFPGGRGNEQFF
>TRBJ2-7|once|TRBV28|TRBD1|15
TGTGCCAGCAGTTTATCTTGGCAGGGGGCCGGTGAGCAGTACTTC
CASSLSWQGAGEQYF
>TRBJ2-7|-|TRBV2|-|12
TGTGCCAGCAGGGGGCTCTCCTACGAGCAGTACTTC
CASRGLSYEQYF
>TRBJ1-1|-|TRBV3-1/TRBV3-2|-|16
TGTGCCAGCAGCCAACAAAACGGGGGGGGTAGCACTGAAGCTTTCTTT
CASSQQNGGGSTEAFF
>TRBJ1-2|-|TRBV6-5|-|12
TGTGCCAGCTCTAGGACAGCTTATGGCTACACCTTC
CASSRTAYGYTF
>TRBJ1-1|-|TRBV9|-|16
TGTGCCAGCAGCAAAACCCCTACAGGGCTGGGCACTGAAGCTTTCTTT
CASSKTPTGLGTEAFF
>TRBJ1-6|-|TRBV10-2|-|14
TGCGCCAGCAGTGAGAACGTTTATAATTCACCCCTCCACTTT
CASSENVYNSPLHF
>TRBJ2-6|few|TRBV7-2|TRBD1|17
TGTGCCAGCAGCACATCGACAGGGGTGCTCGGGGCCAACGTCCTGACTTTC
CASSTSTGVLGANVLTF
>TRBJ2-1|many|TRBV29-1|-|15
TGCAGCGTTGACCCTGGGGGTCCGGTCTACAATGAGCAGTTCTTC
CSVDPGGPVYNEQFF
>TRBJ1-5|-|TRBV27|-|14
TGTGCCAGCAGTCCAAGGGCCGGGGTACAACCCCAGCATTTT
CASSPRAGVQPQHF
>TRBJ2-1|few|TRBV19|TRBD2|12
TGTGCCAGTAGTACGCCTAGCGGGAGGCAGTTCTTC
CASSTPSGRQFF
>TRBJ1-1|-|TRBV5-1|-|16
TGCGCCAGCAGCTTTGCCGGTGCGGGGGCGAACACTGAAGCTTTCTTT
CASSFAGAGANTEAFF